The clone carrying this T cell receptor beta chain came up a few times. The antigen remains unidentified. The germline V gene encodes CDR1 SEHNR and CDR2 FQNEAQ (reference sequence). The CDR3 has 17 residues. The V segment lost 8 bases and the J segment 5 bases; nucleotides outside the gene matches: 19. This specimen belongs to a study of cytomegalovirus exposure and HLA in healthy donors. Study in general: A subsequent analysis stated that the 120 or so validation repertoires were run on the same platform as the approximately 610 first-cohort repertoires. General study findings and limits: Researchers catalogued 160 or so TCR beta chains as cytomegalovirus-associated. In the 95 to 150 validation repertoires, around 95% of cluster scores exceeded 0, per a later analysis.

The assay was immunoSEQ multiplex PCR, and TCRdb's table has in-frame clones only and misses some. The sample shows 200,000 or so clones, around nine tenths of them seen only once. The V gene is TRBV7-9, the J gene TRBJ2-7, with 9 nucleotides matching TRBD2. The TCR originated in a woman aged 18-30 years in good health and CMV-seronegative. The sequencing input was PBMCs. CDR3 DNA sequence: TGTGCCAGCGGACGTAGGATGACCGAGCGGGAGGACCACGAGCAGTACTTC. It specifies CASGRRMTEREDHEQYF.